This passage covers 8 T cell receptor beta chains from one sample sequenced in a study of blood T cells in healthy people across ages. Through a sample-barcoded 5' primer and a J-beta primer mix, a second PCR was run for roughly 6 to 11 cycles. TCRdb re-analysed the 5' RACE reads in MiXCR, keeping a single row per CDR3 protein. Among more than 1.4 million distinct CDR3 sequences listed, 35% to 45% were seen once. Material for sequencing was blood. All receptors derive from a woman aged 18-29 years in good health.

The genes are TRBV12-1 and TRBJ1-3; the D call TRBD1 from the table was never checked on the DNA. TRBV12-1 is recorded as a pseudogene. This CDR3 has 16 amino acids. The CDR3 DNA sequence: TGTGCCAGCAGCGCGGACAGGGGGAACGCTGGAAACACCATATATTTT. It is translated as CASSADRGNAGNTIYF.

V gene TRBV10-3 combines with J gene TRBJ2-5; 15 bases fit TRBD2. CDR1 is ENHRY and CDR2 is SYGVKD in the germline V gene. CDR3 size: 15 residues. V was pared by 4 bases and J by 11 bases, with 8 bases of the junction left unmatched. The CDR3 DNA reads TGTGCCATCAGTGGGGGACTAGCGGGGGGCGGAGAGCAGTACTTC. It encodes CAISGGLAGGGEQYF.

This clonotype has at least ten counts. The chain is built from TRBV25-1 and TRBJ1-4; D may be TRBD1 (5 bases). The CDR3 consists of 14 residues. With 4 bases removed from V and 0 bases from J, the gap between germline ends came to 6 bases. Per germline, CDR1 MGHDK and CDR2 SYGVNS. DNA for the CDR3: TGTGCCAGCAGTGGGGGGGCAACTAATGAAAAACTGTTTTTT. It codes for CASSGGATNEKLFF.

The chain recombines TRBV20-1 with TRBJ2-5; a weak D match, TRBD2 (6 bases). Germline V gene data show CDR1 as DFQATT and CDR2 as SNEGSKA (reference sequence). V gave up 5 bases and J gave up 1 base, with 8 bases separating them. The CDR3 is made up of 12 amino acids. In DNA, the CDR3 is TGCAGTGCTTGGGGGGTCCAAGAGACCCAGTACTTC. It specifies CSAWGVQETQYF.

This clonotype was counted only a few times. The chain couples TRBV12-3 or TRBV12-4 to TRBJ1-1; TRBD1 aligns across 7 bases. The CDR3 consists of 15 residues. V dropped 6 bases and J dropped 4; count of bases not matched to a gene: 11. CDR3 residues: CASRNPQGRGTEAFF. The CDR3 DNA follows: TGTGCCAGCAGAAACCCACAGGGGAGGGGCACTGAAGCTTTCTTT.

The chain joins TRBV10-3 to TRBJ2-1; either TRBD1 or TRBD2 may supply D (5 bases each). The CDR3 is made up of 17 amino acids. V lost 0 bases, J lost 2 bases, and 14 bases lay in between. The germline V gene has CDR1 ENHRY and CDR2 SYGVKD. CDR3 nucleotides: TGTGCCATCAGTGAGTCGAAAGCGGACAACCCCTACAATGAGCAGTTCTTC. This sequence encodes CAISESKADNPYNEQFF.

This clonotype showed up just a few times. The DNA for the CDR3 is TGCAGCGTTGAACACCCGAGAGGATCACCCCTCCACTTT. Residues: CSVEHPRGSPLHF. This chain joins TRBV29-1 and TRBJ1-6; no definite D call. This CDR3 region has 13 residues. Trimming removed 2 bases from V and 10 bases from J, with 12 bases in between. CDR1 and CDR2 from the germline V gene are SQVTM and ANQGSEA. Complete variable domain (other parts from reference TRBV29-1 and TRBJ1-6): SAVISQKPSRDICQRGTSLTIQCQVDSQVTMMFWYRQQPGQSLTLIATANQGSEATYESGFVIDKFPISRPNLTFSTLTVSNMSPEDSSIYLCSVEHPRGSPLHFGNGTRLTVT.

This clonotype was recorded a few times. The CDR3 region has the DNA TGTGCCAGCAGCTCGGACCGGTTGGGGGCAGATACGCAGTATTTT. Protein product: CASSSDRLGADTQYF. The rearrangement links TRBV7-9 to TRBJ2-3; D is possibly TRBD1 or TRBD2 (5 bases each). CDR3 size: 15 residues. Deletions cut 4 bases from V and 4 bases from J, with 15 bases between. Germline loops: CDR1 SEHNR, CDR2 FQNEAQ (reference sequence).